This TCR beta chain appears in the sequencing data of a study of CD8 T cells in Susac syndrome. Study as a whole: The Susac syndrome patients were therapy-naive, on corticosteroids, or on intravenous immunoglobulin alone at blood draw. Study-wide results and limits: In Susac syndrome, CD8+ expansion was highest in TEMRA and active disease.

With random hexamers, about 0.45 to 1 ug RNA was reverse transcribed. The amplification used immunoSEQ multiplex PCR on TCR beta CDR3; it spanned 54 Vbeta and 13 Jbeta. MiXCR, applied by TCRdb to the immunoSEQ multiplex PCR reads, yields one record per CDR3 protein. This sample has around 110,000 distinct CDR3 sequences, with approximately 94% found just once. The authors sequenced TCR beta from blood CD8+ and CD4+ T cells. V was trimmed by 5 bases and J by 0 bases, leaving 9 bases between them. CDR1 and CDR2 from the germline V gene are SGHAT and FQNNGV. The CDR3 is 14 amino acids. Details on this clonotype: Its specificity is not known.

The TCR was taken from a human donor with Susac syndrome. Sequenced input: CD8+ T cells from PBMCs. The gene calls are TRBV11-2 and TRBJ2-3; D might be TRBD2 (6 bases). The chain's CDR3 is CASSAGPSTDTQYF. In nucleotides, the CDR3 is TGTGCCAGCAGCGCGGGACCAAGCACAGATACGCAGTATTTT.